The 17 T cell receptor beta chains below were found in one sample sequenced in a study of T cell responses to AZD1222 COVID-19 vaccine. Here immunoSEQ multiplex PCR was the method, and the copy in TCRdb shows in-frame clones only, minus some. Of nearly 110,000 clones in the sample, roughly 90% were seen once. Sequenced material: peripheral blood, taken on day 0 of AZD1222 vaccination. The receptors were gathered from an adult in good health.

V and J are TRBV6-1 and TRBJ1-5, with D possibly TRBD1 on 5 matching bases. Trimming stripped 0 bases from V and 3 bases from J, with 9 bases between. The CDR3 contains 15 residues. Germline CDR1 and CDR2: MNHNS and SASEGT. The CDR3 DNA is TGTGCCAGCAGTGAAGCAGGGGCCCCCAATCAGCCCCAGCATTTT. This gives the protein CASSEAGAPNQPQHF.

This chain links TRBV29-1 with TRBJ1-1; TRBD1 is a possible D gene (6 bases). This CDR3 has 13 amino acids. Germline CDR1 is SQVTM and CDR2 is ANQGSEA. V was trimmed by 7 bases and J by 1 base, leaving 13 bases between them. CDR3 DNA: TGCAGCGGCGGATCCAGGGGGAACACTGAAGCTTTCTTT. Translating it yields CSGGSRGNTEAFF.

The DNA of the CDR3 is TGCGCCAGCAGCTTGGCGGCGGGGTCCACCGGGGAGCTGTTTTTT. Translating it yields CASSLAAGSTGELFF. The chain couples TRBV5-1 to TRBJ2-2, with D possibly being TRBD2 (6 bases). Trimming stripped 0 bases from V and 4 bases from J, with 10 bases between. This CDR3 contains 15 residues. CDR1 and CDR2 from the germline V gene are SGHRS and YFSETQ.

In its sample, this clone was seen a few times. DNA of the CDR3: TGTGCCAGCAGACAGGGCTTCTACAATGAGCAGTTCTTC. Protein sequence: CASRQGFYNEQFF. The V gene is TRBV2, the J gene TRBJ2-1, with D perhaps TRBD1 (6 bases). From germline, CDR1 is SNHLY and CDR2 FYNNEI. The CDR3 is made up of 13 amino acids. With 6 bases removed from V and 3 bases from J, the gap between germline ends came to 9 bases. The full variable domain, in which reference TRBV2 and TRBJ2-1 provide the parts outside the CDR3, is EPEVTQTPSHQVTQMGQEVILRCVPISNHLYFYWYRQILGQKVEFLVSFYNNEISEKSEIFDDQFSVERPDGSNFTLKIRSTKLEDSAMYFCASRQGFYNEQFFGPGTRLTVL.

V is TRBV19 and J is TRBJ2-7, with D possibly being TRBD2 (5 bases). Deletions cut 3 bases from V and 6 bases from J, with 18 bases between. In germline, CDR1 is LNHDA, CDR2 SQIVND (reference sequence). The CDR3 spans 15 residues. CDR3 residues: CASSILAGTVAEQYF. The CDR3 DNA follows: TGTGCCAGTAGTATTCTCGCGGGCACAGTGGCCGAGCAGTACTTC.

The J gene is TRBJ2-2, the V gene TRBV11-3, with TRBD2 matching over 12 bases. The V and J ends lost 5 bases and 4 bases, in that order; junction bases with no gene match: 5. Germline CDR1 and CDR2: SGHNT and YENEEA. There are 16 residues in the CDR3. The CDR3 bases are TGTGCCAGCAGCCAGACTAGCGGGAGTATCACCGGGGAGCTGTTTTTT. This gives the protein CASSQTSGSITGELFF. Combining the CDR3 with reference TRBV11-3 and TRBJ2-2 gives the whole variable domain EAGVVQSPRYKIIEKKQPVAFWCNPISGHNTLYWYLQNLGQGPELLIRYENEEAVDDSQLPKDRFSAERLKGVDSTLKIQPAELGDSAVYLCASSQTSGSITGELFFGEGSRLTVL.

V gene TRBV6-2 or TRBV6-3 combines with J gene TRBJ2-2; a possible D gene is TRBD1 (6 bases). Germline values: CDR1 MNHEY, CDR2 SVGEGT. CDR3 length equals 14 residues. V shed 5 bases and J shed 9 bases, with 16 bases lying between them. The chain's CDR3 is CASSQISGARELFF. CDR3 nucleotides: TGTGCCAGCAGTCAGATTTCAGGGGCCCGGGAGCTGTTTTTT.

Concerning this clone itself: The sample carries other DNA sequences with the same CDR3. The chain links TRBV5-4 to TRBJ1-1; D unclear. Germline-derived CDR1 and CDR2 are SGHNT and YYREEE (reference sequence). The CDR3 spans 15 residues. Deletions cut 0 bases from V and 0 bases from J, with 9 bases between. The CDR3 sequence: CASSLGLGMNTEAFF. The CDR3 coding sequence is TGTGCCAGCAGCTTGGGCTTGGGGATGAACACTGAAGCTTTCTTT.

The J gene is TRBJ2-7, the V gene TRBV20-1; TRBD2 might be the D (5 bases). Germline V CDR1 and CDR2: DFQATT, SNEGSKA (reference sequence). Trimming took off 3 bases at V and 3 bases at J, with 9 bases between the two ends. This CDR3 has 12 amino acids. CDR3 nucleotides: TGCAGTGCTAGTTGGACTGGCTACGAGCAGTACTTC. It specifies CSASWTGYEQYF.

The V gene is TRBV6-1, the J gene TRBJ2-7, with a weak D call TRBD1 (7 bases). The CDR3 runs 15 residues. Germline CDR1 and CDR2: MNHNS and SASEGT. V lost 1 base and J lost 3, with 13 bases in between. The CDR3, as DNA: TGTGCCAGCAGTGAAGGCGGGACAGTCAACTACGAGCAGTACTTC. It translates to CASSEGGTVNYEQYF.

The chain is built from TRBV4-2 and TRBJ1-1; TRBD1 is a possible D gene (6 bases). Trimming removed 0 bases at V and 5 bases at J, with 22 bases between. The germline gives CDR1 LGHNA, CDR2 YNFKEQ. The CDR3 length is 18 residues. The CDR3 loop reads CASSQDQGGADGSTEAFF. As DNA, the CDR3 is TGTGCCAGCAGCCAAGATCAAGGGGGAGCAGATGGATCGACTGAAGCTTTCTTT.

This chain uses TRBV7-2 with TRBJ2-7; TRBD1 matches 9 bases. The junction had 11 bases not matched to a gene; V was cut back by 5 bases and J by 9 bases. The length of the CDR3 is 14 residues. CDR1 SGHTA and CDR2 FQGNSA come from the germline V gene. CDR3 region: CASSETVDRGSQYF. The CDR3 region has the DNA TGTGCCAGCAGCGAAACCGTGGACAGGGGATCGCAGTACTTC.

The chain uses TRBV28 and TRBJ1-2, with 9 bases identical to TRBD1. The CDR3 contains 14 residues. The junction had 12 bases not matched to a gene; V was cut back by 7 bases and J by 9 bases. Germline CDR1 is MDHEN and CDR2 is SYDVKM. CDR3 nucleotide sequence: TGTGCCAGCACATGGGGACAGGGACTGTCTCGCTACACCTTC. Amino acids: CASTWGQGLSRYTF.

J is TRBJ2-2 and V is TRBV11-2; 10 bases match TRBD1. The J segment lost 5 bases and the V segment lost 5 bases, leaving 5 bases of the junction unmatched. CDR3 length equals 15 residues. Germline V gives CDR1 SGHAT, CDR2 FQNNGV. CDR3 sequence reads: CASSRGTGVTGELFF. CDR3 nucleotides: TGTGCCAGCAGCCGAGGGACAGGGGTTACCGGGGAGCTGTTTTTT. Complete variable domain (other parts from reference TRBV11-2 and TRBJ2-2): EAGVAQSPRYKIIEKRQSVAFWCNPISGHATLYWYQQILGQGPKLLIQFQNNGVVDDSQLPKDRFSAERLKGVDSTLKIQPAKLEDSAVYLCASSRGTGVTGELFFGEGSRLTVL.

The genes are TRBV6-6 and TRBJ2-5, with D hard to call. There are 13 residues in the CDR3. V was shortened by 7 bases and J by 2 bases, with 11 bases between the two germline ends. The germline CDR1 and CDR2 sequences are MNHNY and SVGAGI (reference sequence). CDR3: CASTLGGQETQYF. The DNA of the CDR3 is TGTGCCAGCACCCTCGGTGGACAAGAGACCCAGTACTTC.

The rearrangement uses TRBV5-3 and TRBJ2-3; TRBD2 matches 11 bases. TRBV5-3 is noted as an ORF with a role that remains uncertain. Trimming removed 4 bases from V and 6 bases from J; junction bases left unmatched: 10. The CDR3 consists of 16 residues. CDR3 loop: CARSLYLAGGADTQYF. For the CDR3, the DNA is TGTGCCAGAAGCCTCTATCTAGCGGGAGGCGCCGATACGCAGTATTTT.

The chain couples TRBV7-9 to TRBJ1-4; tentatively, D is TRBD1 (5 bases). Germline loops: CDR1 SEHNR, CDR2 FQNEAQ (reference sequence). Trimming removed 4 bases from V and 8 bases from J, with 17 bases in between. The CDR3 has 15 residues. CDR3 in amino acids: CASSSTGPQGEKLFF. The CDR3 DNA follows: TGTGCCAGCAGCTCTACCGGGCCCCAGGGCGAAAAACTGTTTTTT.